These T cell receptor beta chains were read from a single sample in a study of cytomegalovirus exposure and HLA in healthy donors. Method: immunoSEQ multiplex PCR; TCRdb's copy keeps in-frame clones and lacks some. The sample lists around 190,000 clones, roughly 10% occurring once. The sequenced sample was PBMCs. The receptor source for this set is a woman aged 25 to 39 in good health and CMV-seropositive. Each CDR3 is given with its conserved first and last residue. The D gene is left open where the match is weak. Clone size is given for some rows only: seen once, a few or many times, or a class if the clone is expanded.

>TRBV19|TRBD2|14|TRBJ2-1|few
TGTGCCAGTAGCATTAGCGGGAGCCACAATGAGCAGTTCTTC
CASSISGSHNEQFF
>TRBV6-7|TRBD2|19|TRBJ2-5|-
TGTGCCAGCAGTTACCCACGGACGTGGGGACTAGCGGGAGACGAGACCCAGTACTTC
CASSYPRTWGLAGDETQYF
>TRBV6-6|TRBD1|13|TRBJ1-2|-
TGTGCCAGCAGTTACGGGACAGGAAGCGGCTACACCTTC
CASSYGTGSGYTF
>TRBV30|-|13|TRBJ2-5|few
TGTGCCTGGAGTAGGTCAGGACAAGAGACCCAGTACTTC
CAWSRSGQETQYF
>TRBV30|-|13|TRBJ1-1|few
TGTGCCTGGAGTCCAACGACGGGTACTGAAGCTTTCTTT
CAWSPTTGTEAFF
>TRBV11-2|-|15|TRBJ2-1|-
TGTGCCAGCAGCTGGGGAGGGGGGAATAGCAATGAGCAGTTCTTC
CASSWGGGNSNEQFF
>TRBV6-5|TRBD1|14|TRBJ2-3|-
TGTGCCAGCAGAAACAGGGGACGGACAGATACGCAGTATTTT
CASRNRGRTDTQYF
>TRBV7-9|-|16|TRBJ2-2|few
TGTGCCAGCAGCTTCACCGGTAGCGTGAACACCGGGGAGCTGTTTTTT
CASSFTGSVNTGELFF
>TRBV4-1|TRBD1|16|TRBJ1-4|few
TGCGCCAGCAGCCAAGGAAGGTCAGGGGGCTATGAAAAACTGTTTTTT
CASSQGRSGGYEKLFF
>TRBV20-1|-|11|TRBJ2-7|few
TGCAGTGCTCCCCGGGCGGGCGAGCAGTACTTC
CSAPRAGEQYF
>TRBV5-4|TRBD1|14|TRBJ1-1|-
TGTGCCAGCAGCGCGGGACAGCATGGTCCTGAAGCTTTCTTT
CASSAGQHGPEAFF
>TRBV19|-|16|TRBJ2-7|few
TGTGCCAGTAGTATAGATCCTTACAGGGCCACCTACGAGCAGTACTTC
CASSIDPYRATYEQYF
>TRBV2|-|16|TRBJ2-3|-
TGTGCCAGCAGGGCAACGCAGGGGACCTACACAGATACGCAGTATTTT
CASRATQGTYTDTQYF
>TRBV5-3|-|15|TRBJ1-4|-
TGTGCCAGAAGCCCTAAGAGAGGAGGGGATGAAAAACTGTTTTTT
CARSPKRGGDEKLFF
>TRBV6-1|TRBD1|14|TRBJ1-2|few
TGTGCCAGCAGTGCCGTGACAGGGTCCTATGGCTACACCTTC
CASSAVTGSYGYTF
>TRBV18|TRBD2|14|TRBJ2-7|few
TGTGCCAGCTCACGAGGGACTAGCGGTTCCGAGCAGTACTTC
CASSRGTSGSEQYF
>TRBV19|TRBD1|15|TRBJ1-1|-
TGTGCCACTCAACCCAGGGACAGACTAAACACTGAAGCTTTCTTT
CATQPRDRLNTEAFF
>TRBV6-5|-|15|TRBJ2-3|few
TGTGCCAGCAGCCGAGACAGAAGGAGCACAGATACGCAGTATTTT
CASSRDRRSTDTQYF
>TRBV2|TRBD2|16|TRBJ2-7|few
TGTGCCAGCAGTGAACGACTAGCGGGATTCTCCTACGAGCAGTACTTC
CASSERLAGFSYEQYF
>TRBV10-1|-|13|TRBJ1-2|few
TGCGCCAGCAGGCCCGAGGGTGGCTATGGCTACACCTTC
CASRPEGGYGYTF
>TRBV7-9|-|14|TRBJ2-3|few
TGTGCCAGCAGCCTCGGACAGTCCACAGATACGCAGTATTTT
CASSLGQSTDTQYF
>TRBV7-9|TRBD1|15|TRBJ2-7|-
TGTGCCAGCAGCTTAGGACAGGGGGTTGTCTACGAGCAGTACTTC
CASSLGQGVVYEQYF
>TRBV12-5|-|14|TRBJ2-3|few
TGTGCTAGTGGTTTGCTCCTCGGGAAAGATACGCAGTATTTT
CASGLLLGKDTQYF
>TRBV29-1|TRBD1|15|TRBJ2-7|-
TGCAGCGTTGAAGAGGGACAGGGGGCGGCCTACGAGCAGTACTTC
CSVEEGQGAAYEQYF
>TRBV21-1|-|16|TRBJ2-1|few
TGTGCCAGCAGCCCGGCGGGGCGGCGACAATACAATGAGCAGTTCTTC
CASSPAGRRQYNEQFF
>TRBV11-2|TRBD1|15|TRBJ2-7|-
TGTGCCAGCAGCTTAAACCCGACAGGGTCGGGGGAGCAGTACTTC
CASSLNPTGSGEQYF
>TRBV11-2|TRBD1|15|TRBJ2-5|few
TGTGCCAGCAGCCACACGGACAGGGTGGGAGAGACCCAGTACTTC
CASSHTDRVGETQYF
>TRBV19|-|11|TRBJ2-7|-
TGTGCCAGTAGTTACCTCGGCGAGCAGTACTTC
CASSYLGEQYF
>TRBV5-4|-|16|TRBJ1-5|few
TGTGCCAGCAGCTTCCAATCAGGGGCCGGCAATCAGCCCCAGCATTTT
CASSFQSGAGNQPQHF
>TRBV18|TRBD1|15|TRBJ1-4|few
TGTGCCAGCTCACCACGATCAGGGGGAGACGAAAAACTGTTTTTT
CASSPRSGGDEKLFF
>TRBV4-1|-|16|TRBJ1-3|-
TGCGCCAGCAGCCAAGAGGAGTGGATTTCTGGAAACACCATATATTTT
CASSQEEWISGNTIYF
>TRBV5-1|TRBD2|16|TRBJ2-5|-
TGCGCCAGCAGCTTAGTGGTAGCGGGAGGGCAAGAGACCCAGTACTTC
CASSLVVAGGQETQYF
>TRBV9|-|14|TRBJ2-5|few
TGTGCCAGCAGCGTAGTCGGGAGAGGAGAGACCCAGTACTTC
CASSVVGRGETQYF
>TRBV18|TRBD2|15|TRBJ2-1|-
TGTGCCAGCTCACGAGGCGAGACTAGCGACGGTGAGCAGTTCTTC
CASSRGETSDGEQFF
>TRBV27|-|14|TRBJ2-1|-
TGTGCCAGCAGTGGCAGGGGAATCTACAATGAGCAGTTCTTC
CASSGRGIYNEQFF
>TRBV28|-|13|TRBJ2-7|-
TGTGCCACCAAAACGCCAGGTGCGGGCGAGCAGTACTTC
CATKTPGAGEQYF
>TRBV9|-|15|TRBJ2-7|few
TGTGCCAGCAGCGTATATGGGGGCGTGGGGGCCGAGCAGTACTTC
CASSVYGGVGAEQYF
>TRBV5-1|-|18|TRBJ1-1|-
TGCGCCAGCAGCTTGATTCAAGTGGGTGACAGCTGGAACACTGAAGCTTTCTTT
CASSLIQVGDSWNTEAFF
>TRBV29-1|TRBD2|14|TRBJ2-7|few
TGCAGCGTTGAAGCCCCTAGCGGGAGCTACGAGCAGTACTTC
CSVEAPSGSYEQYF
>TRBV6-1|-|15|TRBJ1-2|few
TGTGCCAGCAGTGGCCTAAGCGACGCGGCCTATGGCTACACCTTC
CASSGLSDAAYGYTF
>TRBV7-2|-|13|TRBJ2-7|-
TGTGCCAGCAGCGGCCGACCAGGGTACGAGCAGTACTTC
CASSGRPGYEQYF
>TRBV7-6|TRBD1|14|TRBJ1-1|-
TGTGCCAGCAGCCCACAGGGGGCTCTAACTGAAGCTTTCTTT
CASSPQGALTEAFF
>TRBV5-1|TRBD1|15|TRBJ2-2|few
TGCGCCAGCAGCACGACAGGGGCCAACACCGGGGAGCTGTTTTTT
CASSTTGANTGELFF
>TRBV7-9|TRBD2|15|TRBJ2-7|few
TGTGCCAGCAGCCCCCTCCGGGACTACCTCTACGAGCAGTACTTC
CASSPLRDYLYEQYF
>TRBV5-8|TRBD2|17|TRBJ2-1|-
TGTGCCAGCAGCTTCGGGGGAGGGGACTATTCCTACAATGAGCAGTTCTTC
CASSFGGGDYSYNEQFF
>TRBV5-1|-|17|TRBJ2-5|-
TGCGCCAGCAGCCAGCAAGGAGGTAGTATCCAGGCGGAGACCCAGTACTTC
CASSQQGGSIQAETQYF
>TRBV28|-|14|TRBJ1-5|few
TGTGCCAGCAGACAGGTACCGAGCAATCAGCCCCAGCATTTT
CASRQVPSNQPQHF
>TRBV4-1|TRBD1|16|TRBJ2-7|few
TGCGCCAGCAGCCAAGATTCATGGCAGGGGGTGAATGAGCAGTACTTC
CASSQDSWQGVNEQYF
>TRBV4-1|TRBD2|16|TRBJ2-7|few
TGCGCCAGCAGCCAACCCGCCGGGAGGGCAGTCTACGAGCAGTACTTC
CASSQPAGRAVYEQYF
>TRBV27|TRBD1|15|TRBJ1-4|-
TGTGCCAGCAGTCCCAACAGGGGGCGCAGTGAAAAACTGTTTTTT
CASSPNRGRSEKLFF
>TRBV2|-|14|TRBJ2-7|once
TGTGCCAGCAGGGGCCGGGACTGGGCCTTAGAGCAGTACTTC
CASRGRDWALEQYF
>TRBV7-9|TRBD1|15|TRBJ2-1|few
TGTGCCAGCAGCTTGCCAGGGGGCGCATGGAATGAGCAGTTCTTC
CASSLPGGAWNEQFF
>TRBV2|-|11|TRBJ2-7|few
TGTGCCAGCACAGTTCGATACGAGCAGTACTTC
CASTVRYEQYF
>TRBV6-6|TRBD1|15|TRBJ2-2|few
TGTGCCAGCAGTTACAGGACAGGGGAAACCGGGGAGCTGTTTTTT
CASSYRTGETGELFF